Following are 11 T cell receptor beta chains from one sample sequenced in a study of cytomegalovirus exposure and HLA in healthy donors. Use of 60 Vbeta and 13 Jbeta primers characterized the PCR. Assay: immunoSEQ multiplex PCR; the TCRdb copy retains only in-frame clones and omits some. The sample holds about 180,000 clones, 70% to 75% seen once. Sample: PBMCs. These receptors were collected from a male donor in good health and CMV-seronegative.

The rearrangement joins TRBV5-4 to TRBJ2-5; D is uncertain. V gave up 0 bases and J gave up 1 base, with 7 bases separating them. The CDR3 has 14 residues. CDR1 SGHNT and CDR2 YYREEE come from the germline V gene (reference sequence). DNA of the CDR3: TGTGCCAGCAGCTTGGCCGGTGCCCAAGAGACCCAGTACTTC. Translation: CASSLAGAQETQYF.

This clone was detected only a few times. The rearrangement links TRBV6-5 to TRBJ2-1, with D maybe TRBD1 (6 bases). Trimming pared 6 bases from V and 3 bases from J, leaving 9 bases between. The CDR3 loop spans 13 amino acids. CDR1 and CDR2 (germline): MNHEY, SVGAGI. Here the CDR3 reads CASRPTGYNEQFF. CDR3 DNA sequence: TGTGCCAGCAGGCCGACAGGCTACAATGAGCAGTTCTTC.

The CDR3 bases are TGTGCCAGCAGTGGACTAGCGGGAGTTACCGGGGAGCTGTTTTTT. It specifies CASSGLAGVTGELFF. This chain joins TRBV6-1 and TRBJ2-2, with 12 bases identical to TRBD2. Losses at the gene ends were 4 bases for V and 5 bases for J; bases not matched to a gene: 2. The CDR3 extends over 15 amino acids. In germline, CDR1 is MNHNS, CDR2 SASEGT.

This clone has just a few counts. V is TRBV10-1 and J is TRBJ1-5; D gene ambiguous. CDR1 is WNHNN, CDR2 SYGVQD, per germline (reference sequence). V was cut by 8 bases and J by 5 bases, with 16 bases left in between. This CDR3 has 14 residues. The CDR3: CASRPLGRYQPQHF. The CDR3 bases are TGCGCCAGCCGCCCGCTGGGCCGCTATCAGCCCCAGCATTTT.

J is TRBJ2-7 and V is TRBV30, with 8 bases matching TRBD2. CDR1 GTSNPN and CDR2 SVGIG come from the germline V gene (reference sequence). Losses at the gene ends were 3 bases for V and 3 bases for J; bases not matched to a gene: 7. CDR3 size: 14 residues. CDR3 residues: CAWRGGRPYYEQYF. The CDR3 DNA is TGTGCCTGGAGAGGCGGGAGGCCTTACTACGAGCAGTACTTC.

This clone was seen more than once but under ten times. V is TRBV15 and J is TRBJ1-3; D remains ambiguous. The CDR3 contains 15 residues. V was trimmed by 7 bases and J by 0 bases, leaving 13 bases between them. Looked up from germline, CDR1 is LNHNV and CDR2 is YYDKDF (reference sequence). CDR3 sequence (DNA): TGTGCCACCAATCCCACACATGACTCTGGAAACACCATATATTTT. It translates to CATNPTHDSGNTIYF.

The chain is built from TRBV18 and TRBJ1-3; the D is unclear. The CDR3 is 15 residues long. Germline lookup yields CDR1 KGHSH and CDR2 LQKENI. The V gene lost 3 bases and the J gene lost 0 bases, with 9 bases spanning the gap. CDR3 sequence (DNA): TGTGCCAGCTCACCGGCCAGACTCTCTGGAAACACCATATATTTT. It translates to CASSPARLSGNTIYF.

The chain combines TRBV4-2 with TRBJ1-4, with a possible D match to TRBD1 (5 bases). CDR3 length equals 17 residues. Per germline, CDR1 LGHNA and CDR2 YNFKEQ. Trimming took 4 bases from V and 0 from J, leaving 15 bases between them. The CDR3 sequence: CASSLHGVTATNEKLFF. The CDR3 bases are TGTGCCAGCAGCCTCCATGGGGTGACAGCAACTAATGAAAAACTGTTTTTT.

J is TRBJ2-2 and V is TRBV6-1; D possibly corresponds to TRBD1 (6 bases). V was trimmed by 6 bases and J by 1 base, leaving 12 bases between them. The germline V gene has CDR1 MNHNS and CDR2 SASEGT. The CDR3 is made up of 15 amino acids. The CDR3 DNA sequence: TGTGCCAGCAGGCCAGGGGCCGTGAACACCGGGGAGCTGTTTTTT. It codes for CASRPGAVNTGELFF.

This chain links TRBV5-1 with TRBJ2-5, with 8 bases identical to TRBD2. Germline V gene lookup returns CDR1 SGHRS and CDR2 YFSETQ. The CDR3 is made up of 15 amino acids. J lost 5 bases, V lost 3 bases, and 9 bases had no gene match. CDR3 bases: TGCGCCAGCAGCTCAACCGGGACTAGTGAGGAGACCCAGTACTTC. Amino acid sequence: CASSSTGTSEETQYF.

The chain links TRBV6-1 to TRBJ1-2, with D possibly matching TRBD1 (5 bases). The CDR3 spans 14 residues. Deletions cut 1 base from V and 3 bases from J, with 9 bases between. From germline, CDR1 is MNHNS and CDR2 SASEGT. CDR3 in amino acids: CASSEDRRDYGYTF. The CDR3 region has the DNA TGTGCCAGCAGTGAAGACAGGAGAGACTATGGCTACACCTTC.